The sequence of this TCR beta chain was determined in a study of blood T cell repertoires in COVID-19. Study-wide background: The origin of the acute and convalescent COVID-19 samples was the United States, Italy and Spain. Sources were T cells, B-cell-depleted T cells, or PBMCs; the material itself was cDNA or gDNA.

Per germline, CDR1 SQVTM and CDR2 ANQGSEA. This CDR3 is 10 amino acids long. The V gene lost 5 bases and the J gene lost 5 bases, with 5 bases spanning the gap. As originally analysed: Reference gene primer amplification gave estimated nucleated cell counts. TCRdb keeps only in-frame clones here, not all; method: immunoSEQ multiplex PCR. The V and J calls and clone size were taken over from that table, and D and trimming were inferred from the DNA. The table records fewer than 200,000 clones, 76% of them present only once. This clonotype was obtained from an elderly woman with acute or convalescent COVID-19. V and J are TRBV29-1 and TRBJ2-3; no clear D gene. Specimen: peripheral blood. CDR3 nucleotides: TGCAGCGTTCTAGGAGATACGCAGTATTTT. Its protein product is CSVLGDTQYF.